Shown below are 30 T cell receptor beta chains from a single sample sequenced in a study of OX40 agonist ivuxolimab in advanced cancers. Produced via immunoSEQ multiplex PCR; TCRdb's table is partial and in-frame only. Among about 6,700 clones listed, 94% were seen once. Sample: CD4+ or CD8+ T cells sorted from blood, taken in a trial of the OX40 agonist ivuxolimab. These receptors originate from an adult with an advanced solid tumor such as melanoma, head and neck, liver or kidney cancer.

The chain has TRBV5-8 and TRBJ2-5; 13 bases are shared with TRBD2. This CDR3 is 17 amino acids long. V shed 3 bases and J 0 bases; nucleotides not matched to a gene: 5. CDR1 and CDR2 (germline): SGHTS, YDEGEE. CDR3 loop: CASSSGLAGAHQETQYF. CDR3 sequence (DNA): TGTGCCAGCAGCTCCGGACTAGCGGGAGCCCACCAAGAGACCCAGTACTTC.

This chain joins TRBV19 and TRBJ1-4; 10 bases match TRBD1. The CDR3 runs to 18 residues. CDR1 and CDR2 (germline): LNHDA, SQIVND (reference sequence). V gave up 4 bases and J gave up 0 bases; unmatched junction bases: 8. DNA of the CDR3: TGTGCCAGTAGTAACGAGGAGGGACAGGGGACAACTAATGAAAAACTGTTTTTT. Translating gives CASSNEEGQGTTNEKLFF.

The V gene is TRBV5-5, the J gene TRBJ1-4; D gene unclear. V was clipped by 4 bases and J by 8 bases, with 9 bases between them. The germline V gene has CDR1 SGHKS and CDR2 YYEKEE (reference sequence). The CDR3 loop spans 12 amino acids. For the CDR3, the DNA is TGTGCCAGCAGCCCCTCTAGGGAAAAACTGTTTTTT. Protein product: CASSPSREKLFF.

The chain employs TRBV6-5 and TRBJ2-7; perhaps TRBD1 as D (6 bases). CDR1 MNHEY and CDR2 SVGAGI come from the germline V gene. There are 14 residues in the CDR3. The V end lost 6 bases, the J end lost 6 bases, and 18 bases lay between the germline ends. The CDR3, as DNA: TGTGCCAGCAGGAACTCCAGGGGAGCGAGCGAGCAGTACTTC. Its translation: CASRNSRGASEQYF.

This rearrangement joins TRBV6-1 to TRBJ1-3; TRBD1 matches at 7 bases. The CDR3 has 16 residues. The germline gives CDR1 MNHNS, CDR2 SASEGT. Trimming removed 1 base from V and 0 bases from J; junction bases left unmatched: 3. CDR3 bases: TGTGCCAGCAGTGAAGTCTCAGGGGGCTCTGGAAACACCATATATTTT. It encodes CASSEVSGGSGNTIYF.

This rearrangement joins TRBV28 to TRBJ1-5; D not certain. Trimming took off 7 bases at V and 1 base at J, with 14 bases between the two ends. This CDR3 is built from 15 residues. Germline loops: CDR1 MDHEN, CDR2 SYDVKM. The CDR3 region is CASIDPSASNQPQHF. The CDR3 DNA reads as TGTGCCAGCATTGACCCCTCGGCCAGCAATCAGCCCCAGCATTTT.

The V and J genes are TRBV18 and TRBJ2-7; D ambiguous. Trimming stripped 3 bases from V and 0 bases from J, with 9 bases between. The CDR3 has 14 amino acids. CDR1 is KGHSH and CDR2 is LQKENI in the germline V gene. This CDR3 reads CASSPPPPSYEQYF. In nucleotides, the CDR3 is TGTGCCAGCTCACCCCCACCGCCCTCCTACGAGCAGTACTTC.

In DNA, the CDR3 is TGCGCCAGCAGCCCCTTTTGGCAGGGTTCAACGAACACTGAAGCTTTCTTT. This codes for CASSPFWQGSTNTEAFF. This chain uses TRBV4-1 with TRBJ1-1; D is possibly TRBD1 (5 bases). Germline CDR1 and CDR2: MGHRA and YSYEKL. The CDR3 covers 17 residues. V was trimmed by 4 bases and J by 1 base, leaving 19 bases between them.

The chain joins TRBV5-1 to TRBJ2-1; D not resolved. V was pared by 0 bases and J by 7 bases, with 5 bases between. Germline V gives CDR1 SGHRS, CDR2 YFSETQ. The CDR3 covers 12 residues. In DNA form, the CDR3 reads TGCGCCAGCAGCTTGGATTTTAATGAGCAGTTCTTC. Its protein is CASSLDFNEQFF.

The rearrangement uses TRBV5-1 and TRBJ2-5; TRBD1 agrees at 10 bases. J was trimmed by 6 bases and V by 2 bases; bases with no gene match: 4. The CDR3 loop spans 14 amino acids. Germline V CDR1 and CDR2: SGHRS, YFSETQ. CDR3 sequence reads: CASSFGQGVQTQYF. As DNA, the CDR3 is TGCGCCAGCAGCTTCGGACAGGGGGTGCAGACCCAGTACTTC.

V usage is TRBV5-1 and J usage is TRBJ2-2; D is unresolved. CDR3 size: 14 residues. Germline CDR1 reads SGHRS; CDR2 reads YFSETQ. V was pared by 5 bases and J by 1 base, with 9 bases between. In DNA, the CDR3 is TGCGCCAGCAGTCGTCAGCAGAACACCGGGGAGCTGTTTTTT. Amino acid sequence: CASSRQQNTGELFF.

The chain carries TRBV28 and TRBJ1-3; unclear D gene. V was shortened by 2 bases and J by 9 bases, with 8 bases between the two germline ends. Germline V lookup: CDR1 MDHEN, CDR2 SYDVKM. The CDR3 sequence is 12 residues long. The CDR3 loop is CASSLQQSTIYF. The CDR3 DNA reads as TGTGCCAGCAGTTTACAACAGAGCACCATATATTTT.

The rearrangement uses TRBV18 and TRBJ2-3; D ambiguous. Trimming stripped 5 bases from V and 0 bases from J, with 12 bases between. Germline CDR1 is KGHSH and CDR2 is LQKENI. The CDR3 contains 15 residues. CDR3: CASSASTRSTDTQYF. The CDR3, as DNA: TGTGCCAGCTCAGCATCTACCCGGAGCACAGATACGCAGTATTTT.

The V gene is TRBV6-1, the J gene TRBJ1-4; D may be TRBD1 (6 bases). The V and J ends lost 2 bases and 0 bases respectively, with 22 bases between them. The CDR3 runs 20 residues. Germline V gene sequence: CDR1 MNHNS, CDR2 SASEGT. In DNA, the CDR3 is TGTGCCAGCAGTGAATCAAGTGGGGGGCGAGTTGCGGCAACTAATGAAAAACTGTTTTTT. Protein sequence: CASSESSGGRVAATNEKLFF.

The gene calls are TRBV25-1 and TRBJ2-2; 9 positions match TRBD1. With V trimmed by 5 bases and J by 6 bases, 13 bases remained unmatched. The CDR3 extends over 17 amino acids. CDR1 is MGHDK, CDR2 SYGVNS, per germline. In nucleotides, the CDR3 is TGTGCCAGCAGTCCCATGCCGGGACAGGGAGTATCCGGGGAGCTGTTTTTT. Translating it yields CASSPMPGQGVSGELFF.

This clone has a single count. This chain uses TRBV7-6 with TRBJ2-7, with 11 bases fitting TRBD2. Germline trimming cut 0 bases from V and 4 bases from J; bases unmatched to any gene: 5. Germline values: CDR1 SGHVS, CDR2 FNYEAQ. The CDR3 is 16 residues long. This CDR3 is CASSLAGTSGAYEQYF. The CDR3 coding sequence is TGTGCCAGCAGCTTAGCGGGGACTAGCGGAGCTTACGAGCAGTACTTC.

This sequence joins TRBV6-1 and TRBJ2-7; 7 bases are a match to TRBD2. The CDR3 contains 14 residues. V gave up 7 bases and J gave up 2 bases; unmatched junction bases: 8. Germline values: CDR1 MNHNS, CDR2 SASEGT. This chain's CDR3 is CASNPEREPYEQYF. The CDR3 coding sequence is TGTGCCAGCAACCCGGAGCGGGAACCCTACGAGCAGTACTTC.

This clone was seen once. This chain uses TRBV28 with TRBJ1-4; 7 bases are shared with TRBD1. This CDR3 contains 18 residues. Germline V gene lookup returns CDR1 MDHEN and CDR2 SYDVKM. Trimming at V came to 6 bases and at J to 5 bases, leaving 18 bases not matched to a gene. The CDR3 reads CASRTSRTNRGANEKLFF. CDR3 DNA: TGTGCCAGCAGGACCTCTAGAACCAACAGGGGTGCAAATGAAAAACTGTTTTTT.

The CDR3 DNA is TGTGCCAGTAGTACAACAGAAACGAAGAACACTGAAGCTTTCTTT. Its protein product is CASSTTETKNTEAFF. The genes are TRBV19 and TRBJ1-1; D is uncertain. Germline values: CDR1 LNHDA, CDR2 SQIVND (reference sequence). Trimming stripped 4 bases from V and 1 base from J, with 13 bases between. The CDR3 consists of 15 residues.

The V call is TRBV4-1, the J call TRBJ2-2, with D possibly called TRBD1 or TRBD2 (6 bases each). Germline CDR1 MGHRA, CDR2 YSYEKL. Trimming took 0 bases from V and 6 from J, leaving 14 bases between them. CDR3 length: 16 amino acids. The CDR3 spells CASSQEERGRSGELFF. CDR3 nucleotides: TGCGCCAGCAGCCAAGAGGAACGGGGGCGATCCGGGGAGCTGTTTTTT.

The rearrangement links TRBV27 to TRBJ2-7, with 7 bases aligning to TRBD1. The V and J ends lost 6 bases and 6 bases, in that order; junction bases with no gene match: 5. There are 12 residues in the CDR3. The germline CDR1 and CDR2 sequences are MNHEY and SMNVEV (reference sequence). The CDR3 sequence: CASSRTGAEQYF. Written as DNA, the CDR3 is TGTGCCAGCAGCCGCACAGGGGCCGAGCAGTACTTC.

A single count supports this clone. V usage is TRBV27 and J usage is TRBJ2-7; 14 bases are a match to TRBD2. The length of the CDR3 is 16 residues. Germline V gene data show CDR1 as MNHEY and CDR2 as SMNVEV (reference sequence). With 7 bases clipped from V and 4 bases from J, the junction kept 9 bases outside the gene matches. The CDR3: CASKGTSGRKWYEQYF. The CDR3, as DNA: TGTGCCAGCAAGGGGACTAGCGGGAGAAAATGGTACGAGCAGTACTTC.

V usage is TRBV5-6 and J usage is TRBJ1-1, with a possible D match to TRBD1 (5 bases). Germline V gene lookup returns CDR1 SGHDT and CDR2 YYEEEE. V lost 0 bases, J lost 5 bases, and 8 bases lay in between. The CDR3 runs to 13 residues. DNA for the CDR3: TGTGCCAGCAGCTTGGGTAAGGGGACTGAAGCTTTCTTT. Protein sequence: CASSLGKGTEAFF.

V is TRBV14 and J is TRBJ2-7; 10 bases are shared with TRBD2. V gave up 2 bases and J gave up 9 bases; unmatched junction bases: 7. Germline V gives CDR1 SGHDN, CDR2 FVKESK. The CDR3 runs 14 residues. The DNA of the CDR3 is TGTGCCAGCAGCCAACAGGCTAGCGGGAGTACGCAGTACTTC. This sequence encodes CASSQQASGSTQYF. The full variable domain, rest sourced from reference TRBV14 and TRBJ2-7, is EAGVTQFPSHSVIEKGQTVTLRCDPISGHDNLYWYRRVMGKEIKFLLHFVKESKQDESGMPNNRFLAERTGGTYSTLKVQPAELEDSGVYFCASSQQASGSTQYFGPGTRLTVT.

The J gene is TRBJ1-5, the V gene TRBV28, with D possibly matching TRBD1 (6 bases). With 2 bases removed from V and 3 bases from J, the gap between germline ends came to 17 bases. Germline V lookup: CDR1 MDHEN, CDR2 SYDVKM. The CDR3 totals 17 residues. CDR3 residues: CASSLPRDTFSNQPQHF. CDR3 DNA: TGTGCCAGCAGTTTACCCCGGGACACCTTTTCCAATCAGCCCCAGCATTTT.

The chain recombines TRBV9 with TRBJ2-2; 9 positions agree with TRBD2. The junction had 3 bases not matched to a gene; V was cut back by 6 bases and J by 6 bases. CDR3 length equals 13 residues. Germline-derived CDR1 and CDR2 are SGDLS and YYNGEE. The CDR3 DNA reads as TGTGCCAGCAAGGCGGGAGGGCCCGGGGAGCTGTTTTTT. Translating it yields CASKAGGPGELFF.

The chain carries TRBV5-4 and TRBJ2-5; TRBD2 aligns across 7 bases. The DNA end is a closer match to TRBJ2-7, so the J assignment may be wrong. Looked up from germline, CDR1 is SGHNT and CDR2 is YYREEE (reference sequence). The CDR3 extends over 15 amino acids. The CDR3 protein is CASSLVGREYHEQYF. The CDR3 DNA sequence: TGTGCCAGCAGCTTGGTGGGGCGGGAGTACCACGAGCAGTACTTC.

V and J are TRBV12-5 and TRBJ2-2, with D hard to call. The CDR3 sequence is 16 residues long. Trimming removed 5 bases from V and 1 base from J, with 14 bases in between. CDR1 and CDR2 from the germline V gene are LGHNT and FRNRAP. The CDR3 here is CASGDGFLGNTGELFF. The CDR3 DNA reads TGTGCTAGTGGTGACGGGTTTTTAGGGAACACCGGGGAGCTGTTTTTT.

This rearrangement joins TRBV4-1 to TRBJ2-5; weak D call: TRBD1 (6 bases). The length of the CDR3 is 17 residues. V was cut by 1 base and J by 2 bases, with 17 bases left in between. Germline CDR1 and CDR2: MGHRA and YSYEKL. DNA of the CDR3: TGCGCCAGCAGCCAAGGGCCAGTGCAGGGGTCACAAGAGACCCAGTACTTC. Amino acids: CASSQGPVQGSQETQYF.

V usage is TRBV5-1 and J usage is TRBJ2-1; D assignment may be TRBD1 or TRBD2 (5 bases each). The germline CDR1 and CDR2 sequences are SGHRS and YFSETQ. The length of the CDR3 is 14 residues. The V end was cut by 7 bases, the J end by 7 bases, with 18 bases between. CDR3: CASDQGLGRNEQFF. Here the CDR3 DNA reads TGCGCCAGCGATCAGGGCCTGGGACGAAATGAGCAGTTCTTC.